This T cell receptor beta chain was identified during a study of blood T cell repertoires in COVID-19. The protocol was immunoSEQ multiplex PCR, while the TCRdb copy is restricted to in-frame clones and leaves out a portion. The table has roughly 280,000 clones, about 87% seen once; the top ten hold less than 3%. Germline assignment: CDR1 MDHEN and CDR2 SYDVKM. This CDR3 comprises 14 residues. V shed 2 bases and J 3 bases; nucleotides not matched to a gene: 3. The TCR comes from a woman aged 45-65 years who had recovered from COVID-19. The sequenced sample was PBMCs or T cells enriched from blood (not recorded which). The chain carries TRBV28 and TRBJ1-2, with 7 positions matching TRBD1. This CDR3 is CASSLGTEHYGYTF. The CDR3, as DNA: TGTGCCAGCAGTTTAGGGACAGAACACTATGGCTACACCTTC.